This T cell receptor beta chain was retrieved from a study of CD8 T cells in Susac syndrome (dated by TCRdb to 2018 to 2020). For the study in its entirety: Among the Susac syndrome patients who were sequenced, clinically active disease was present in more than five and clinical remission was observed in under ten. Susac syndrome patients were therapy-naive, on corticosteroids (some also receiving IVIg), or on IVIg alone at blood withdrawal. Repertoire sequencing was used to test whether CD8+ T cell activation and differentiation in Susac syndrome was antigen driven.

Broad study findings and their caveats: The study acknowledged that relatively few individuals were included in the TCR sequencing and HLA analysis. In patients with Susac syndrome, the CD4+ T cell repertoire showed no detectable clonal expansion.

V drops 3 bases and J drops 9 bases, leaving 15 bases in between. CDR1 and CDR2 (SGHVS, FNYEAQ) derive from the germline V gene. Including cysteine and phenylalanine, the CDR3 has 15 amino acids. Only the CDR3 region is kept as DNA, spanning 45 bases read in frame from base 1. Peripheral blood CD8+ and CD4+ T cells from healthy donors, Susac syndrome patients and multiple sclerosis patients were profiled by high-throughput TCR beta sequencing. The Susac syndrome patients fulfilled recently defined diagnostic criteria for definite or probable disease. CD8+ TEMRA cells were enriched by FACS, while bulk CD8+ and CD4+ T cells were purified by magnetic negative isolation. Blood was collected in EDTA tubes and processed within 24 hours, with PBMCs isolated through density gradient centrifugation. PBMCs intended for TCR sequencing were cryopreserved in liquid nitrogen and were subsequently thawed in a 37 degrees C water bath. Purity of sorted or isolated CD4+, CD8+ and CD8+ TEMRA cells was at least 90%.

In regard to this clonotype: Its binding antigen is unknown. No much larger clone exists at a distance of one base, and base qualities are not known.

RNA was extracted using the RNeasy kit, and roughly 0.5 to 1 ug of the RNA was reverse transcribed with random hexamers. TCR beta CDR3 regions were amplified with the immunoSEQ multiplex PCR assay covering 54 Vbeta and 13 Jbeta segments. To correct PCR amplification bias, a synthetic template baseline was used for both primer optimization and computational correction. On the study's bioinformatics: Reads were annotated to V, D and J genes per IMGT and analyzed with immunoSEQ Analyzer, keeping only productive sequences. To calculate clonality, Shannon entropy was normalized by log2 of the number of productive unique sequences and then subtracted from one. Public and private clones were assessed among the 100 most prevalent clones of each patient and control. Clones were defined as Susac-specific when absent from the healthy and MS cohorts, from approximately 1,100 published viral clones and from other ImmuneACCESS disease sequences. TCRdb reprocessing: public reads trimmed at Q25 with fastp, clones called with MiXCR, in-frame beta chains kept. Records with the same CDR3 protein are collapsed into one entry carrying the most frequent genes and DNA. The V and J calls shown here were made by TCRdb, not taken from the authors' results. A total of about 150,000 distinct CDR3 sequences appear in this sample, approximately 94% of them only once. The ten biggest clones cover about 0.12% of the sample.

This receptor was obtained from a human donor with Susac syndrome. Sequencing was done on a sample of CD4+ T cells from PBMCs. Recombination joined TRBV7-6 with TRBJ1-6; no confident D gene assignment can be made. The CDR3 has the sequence CASSFSEDPGSPLHF. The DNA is TGTGCCAGCAGCTTTTCAGAGGACCCGGGTTCACCCCTCCACTTT.